A single sample gave rise to the 4 T cell receptor beta chains below, sequenced in a study of PD-1 blockade in classical Hodgkin lymphoma. Autologous stem cell transplantation was followed by relapse in every patient, and brentuximab vedotin exposure varied. Some clones are missing from TCRdb's copy, which holds only in-frame ones; the method was immunoSEQ multiplex PCR. This sample has about 43,000 clones; approximately 70% occur once, and the top ten carry about 2.8%. This material consisted of peripheral blood mononuclear cells (PBMCs), taken before the second cycle of nivolumab. These receptors were collected from a human donor with classical Hodgkin lymphoma.

CDR3 in amino acids: CASSILASGEQYF. CDR3 in DNA: TGTGCCAGTAGTATCCTGGCTAGTGGGGAGCAGTACTTC. This chain uses TRBV19 with TRBJ2-7; unclear D gene. CDR3 length equals 13 residues. Deletions cut 3 bases from V and 7 bases from J, with 13 bases between. The germline gives CDR1 LNHDA, CDR2 SQIVND (reference sequence).

The chain joins TRBV6-5 to TRBJ1-1; D unclear. Trimming took off 2 bases at V and 7 bases at J, with 14 bases between the two ends. The CDR3 extends over 14 amino acids. Germline V CDR1 and CDR2: MNHEY, SVGAGI. The CDR3 DNA follows: TGTGCCAGCAGTTACGGCGTTGCCCAGAGTGAAGCTTTCTTT. As protein: CASSYGVAQSEAFF.

V is TRBV29-1 and J is TRBJ2-1; 10 bases are shared with TRBD1. With 0 bases clipped from V and 6 bases from J, the junction kept 11 bases outside the gene matches. The germline V gene encodes CDR1 SQVTM and CDR2 ANQGSEA. The CDR3 covers 17 residues. CDR3 sequence: CSVEDPDRGRTGNEQFF. DNA of the CDR3: TGCAGCGTTGAAGATCCCGACAGGGGGCGCACGGGCAATGAGCAGTTCTTC.

This chain joins TRBV9 and TRBJ2-7, with D perhaps TRBD2 (6 bases). Germline CDR1 SGDLS, CDR2 YYNGEE. The CDR3 is made up of 15 amino acids. Between the trimmed V and J ends, which lost 4 bases and 3 bases, there was a span of 17 bases. CDR3 protein: CASSLSGTGDYEQYF. Written as DNA, the CDR3 is TGTGCCAGCAGCCTTTCCGGGACGGGAGACTACGAGCAGTACTTC. Based on the CDR3 plus reference TRBV9 and TRBJ2-7, the full variable domain is DSGVTQTPKHLITATGQRVTLRCSPRSGDLSVYWYQQSLDQGLQFLIQYYNGEERAKGNILERFSAQQFPDLHSELNLSSLELGDSALYFCASSLSGTGDYEQYFGPGTRLTVT.